These 13 T cell receptor beta chains share one sample of origin, sequenced in a study of a mutant IDH1 vaccine in newly diagnosed glioma. Time point indicated: week 47, end of study. A single vaccine dose contained 300 ug of mutant IDH1 20-mer peptide, and topical imiquimod was used with it. Their cognate antigens are unknown. The table came from immunoSEQ multiplex PCR; TCRdb's copy has only in-frame clones and leaves some out. The sample includes fewer than 70,000 clones, around 83% of them seen just once. Sequenced here: PBMCs, sampled from a glioma patient whose treatment included an IDH1 peptide vaccine. Receptor source: a man between 25 and 39 years old with glioma.

CDR3 residues: CASSLGFRGREQETQYF. The CDR3, as DNA: TGTGCCAGCAGCTTAGGCTTTAGGGGCAGGGAGCAAGAGACCCAGTACTTC. The gene calls are TRBV13 and TRBJ2-5; either TRBD1 or TRBD2 may fit D (5 bases each). Trimming left V 0 bases short and J 2 bases short, with 16 bases between. The CDR3 runs 17 residues. CDR1 and CDR2 from the germline V gene are PRHDT and FYEKMQ (reference sequence).

V gene TRBV4-1 combines with J gene TRBJ1-2; 9 nucleotides line up with TRBD1. Germline V gene sequence: CDR1 MGHRA, CDR2 YSYEKL. Trimming removed 4 bases from V and 4 bases from J; junction bases left unmatched: 7. This CDR3 spans 15 amino acids. CDR3 residues: CASSPPDRGGYGYTF. The CDR3 nucleotides read TGCGCCAGCAGCCCCCCGGACAGGGGAGGCTATGGCTACACCTTC.

Turning to this clone: Other DNA variants within this sample encode the same CDR3. This sequence joins TRBV18 and TRBJ1-2, with D maybe TRBD1 (5 bases). Germline V gene sequence: CDR1 KGHSH, CDR2 LQKENI. CDR3 length: 12 residues. Trimming removed 3 bases at V and 4 bases at J, with 6 bases between. The chain's CDR3 is CASSPDTYGYTF. The CDR3 DNA reads TGTGCCAGCTCACCGGACACCTATGGCTACACCTTC.

The table lists this clone with a few counts. V usage is TRBV7-9 and J usage is TRBJ1-1; 7 bases map to TRBD1. From germline, CDR1 is SEHNR and CDR2 FQNEAQ (reference sequence). V was clipped by 5 bases and J by 4 bases; unmatched bases: 7. The length of the CDR3 is 14 residues. The CDR3 loop is CASSLQGGSTEAFF. The CDR3 region has the DNA TGTGCCAGCAGCCTTCAGGGGGGGAGCACTGAAGCTTTCTTT.

This CDR3 reads CASSLDSSSYEQYF. The DNA for the CDR3 is TGCGCCAGCAGCTTGGACTCGAGCTCCTACGAGCAGTACTTC. The rearrangement links TRBV5-1 to TRBJ2-7; D remains ambiguous. The V gene's germline CDR1 is SGHRS and CDR2 YFSETQ. The CDR3 consists of 14 residues. Trimming shortened V by 0 bases and J by 0 bases, and 7 bases separated the two germline ends.

The genes are TRBV7-9 and TRBJ2-3; 8 bases agree with TRBD1. The CDR3 covers 15 residues. Germline assignment: CDR1 SEHNR and CDR2 FQNEAQ (reference sequence). V lost 5 bases, J lost 1 base, and 5 bases stayed unmatched. CDR3 bases: TGTGCCAGCAGCCGCCCGGGACAGGGCACAGATACGCAGTATTTT. This codes for CASSRPGQGTDTQYF.

V usage is TRBV19 and J usage is TRBJ2-7; TRBD2 matches 11 bases. From germline, CDR1 is LNHDA and CDR2 SQIVND (reference sequence). The CDR3 runs 14 residues. The ends lost 7 bases at V and 2 bases at J; junction bases unmatched: 4. The CDR3 DNA sequence: TGTGCCAGTAAATCTAGCGGGGGGACCTACGAGCAGTACTTC. Amino acid sequence: CASKSSGGTYEQYF.

This rearrangement joins TRBV13 to TRBJ1-2; 9 bases agree with TRBD1. The germline gives CDR1 PRHDT, CDR2 FYEKMQ (reference sequence). The CDR3 extends over 15 amino acids. V trimming: 4 bases; J trimming: 4 bases; junction bases outside the gene matches: 7. The CDR3 nucleotides are TGTGCCAGCAGCTCCTTGGGACAGGGTGGCTATGGCTACACCTTC. Amino acid sequence: CASSSLGQGGYGYTF.

This chain links TRBV19 with TRBJ2-7; weak D call: TRBD1 (6 bases). The CDR3 length is 15 residues. CDR1 and CDR2 from the germline V gene are LNHDA and SQIVND (reference sequence). V lost 5 bases and J lost 2, with 16 bases in between. In DNA, the CDR3 is TGTGCCAGTAGTCCCCCCGGGCAGGGGACCTACGAGCAGTACTTC. Its translation is CASSPPGQGTYEQYF. Variable domain in full (rest from reference TRBV19 and TRBJ2-7): DGGITQSPKYLFRKEGQNVTLSCEQNLNHDAMYWYRQDPGQGLRLIYYSQIVNDFQKGDIAEGYSVSREKKESFPLTVTSAQKNPTAFYLCASSPPGQGTYEQYFGPGTRLTVT.

This chain uses TRBV7-6 with TRBJ2-3, with D uncertain. The CDR3 extends over 16 amino acids. CDR1 SGHVS and CDR2 FNYEAQ come from the germline V gene. V gave up 1 base and J gave up 4 bases, with 15 bases separating them. The CDR3 DNA follows: TGTGCCAGCAGCTTAGAATTAGGTACAGCTTCAGATACGCAGTATTTT. This translates into CASSLELGTASDTQYF.

About this clone itself: Additional DNA sequences in this sample encode the identical CDR3. V is TRBV19 and J is TRBJ1-5; 7 bases are shared with TRBD1. The germline V gene has CDR1 LNHDA and CDR2 SQIVND (reference sequence). This CDR3 comprises 14 residues. The V segment lost 3 bases and the J segment 6 bases; nucleotides outside the gene matches: 5. The CDR3 nucleotides read TGTGCCAGTAGTATCATAGGGGGCGGTCAGCCCCAGCATTTT. This sequence encodes CASSIIGGGQPQHF.

The chain has TRBV5-1 and TRBJ1-2; the D is unclear. CDR1 is SGHRS, CDR2 YFSETQ, per germline. The CDR3 runs 13 residues. V lost 1 base to trimming and J lost 4 bases, with 8 bases between them. CDR3 amino acids: CASSLSEIYGYTF. For the CDR3, the DNA is TGCGCCAGCAGCTTGAGCGAGATCTATGGCTACACCTTC.

The rearrangement joins TRBV7-6 to TRBJ1-1, with D possibly TRBD1 on 6 matching bases. This CDR3 has 15 residues. CDR1 SGHVS and CDR2 FNYEAQ come from the germline V gene. The V and J ends lost 4 bases and 3 bases respectively, with 15 bases between them. The CDR3 DNA reads as TGTGCCAGCAGCTACCTAGGGGGGGCAGACACTGAAGCTTTCTTT. Its protein product is CASSYLGGADTEAFF.